Each of the 15 T cell receptor beta chains below was sequenced from the same sample in a study of cytomegalovirus exposure and HLA in healthy donors. The primer mix had 60 Vbeta and 13 Jbeta primers. Using immunoSEQ multiplex PCR, the repertoire was profiled, and TCRdb retains in-frame clones only, with some absent. This repertoire shows roughly 43,000 clones, about 60% found once; its top ten account for about 9%. The material sequenced was PBMCs. The source is a human donor in good health.

The chain has TRBV30 and TRBJ1-6; 8 bases are a match to TRBD1. Germline loops: CDR1 GTSNPN, CDR2 SVGIG (reference sequence). V was clipped by 3 bases and J by 8 bases; unmatched bases: 3. This CDR3 is 13 amino acids long. As DNA, the CDR3 is TGTGCCTGGAGGGCCAGGGGGCATTCACCCCTCCACTTT. Its protein is CAWRARGHSPLHF.

Only one count was recorded for this clone. The J gene is TRBJ1-2, the V gene TRBV9, with D perhaps matching TRBD1 (5 bases). The CDR3 is 15 amino acids. Trimming stripped 4 bases from V and 2 bases from J, with 15 bases between. Germline V gene lookup returns CDR1 SGDLS and CDR2 YYNGEE. CDR3 protein: CASSPSQAGNYGYTF. The CDR3 coding sequence is TGTGCCAGCAGCCCCTCACAGGCAGGCAACTATGGCTACACCTTC.

The chain joins TRBV7-3 to TRBJ1-5, with TRBD1 matching 10 bases. V gave up 5 bases and J gave up 7 bases; unmatched junction bases: 8. CDR1 SGHTA and CDR2 FQGTGA come from the germline V gene. The CDR3 loop spans 15 amino acids. The CDR3 DNA reads as TGTGCCAGCAGCCTAGGGACAGGGGCAGGCCAGCCCCAGCATTTT. The encoded protein is CASSLGTGAGQPQHF.

This clone appeared a single time. The genes are TRBV9 and TRBJ2-1; D not certain. Looked up from germline, CDR1 is SGDLS and CDR2 is YYNGEE. The CDR3 loop spans 13 amino acids. The ends were cut back, 0 bases at V and 7 bases at J, with 8 bases in the middle. CDR3 DNA: TGTGCCAGCAGCGTAGGCAGGAAAAATGAGCAGTTCTTC. Translation: CASSVGRKNEQFF.

The gene calls are TRBV4-1 and TRBJ1-5; possibly TRBD1 for D (5 bases). There are 17 residues in the CDR3. Germline V gene data show CDR1 as MGHRA and CDR2 as YSYEKL. V lost 3 bases and J 0 bases, leaving 15 bases between the germline ends. This chain's CDR3 is CASSQPGRGTSNQPQHF. CDR3 coding DNA: TGCGCCAGCAGCCAGCCAGGAAGGGGAACTAGCAATCAGCCCCAGCATTTT.

The J gene is TRBJ2-7, the V gene TRBV2; TRBD1 is a possible D gene (5 bases). The germline CDR1 and CDR2 sequences are SNHLY and FYNNEI. V shed 4 bases and J shed 0 bases, with 10 bases lying between them. The length of the CDR3 is 14 residues. The CDR3 DNA follows: TGTGCCAGCAGTGTGGGCAGGGCCTCCTACGAGCAGTACTTC. It yields the protein CASSVGRASYEQYF. Looking up the rest from reference TRBV2 and TRBJ2-7 gives the full variable domain: EPEVTQTPSHQVTQMGQEVILRCVPISNHLYFYWYRQILGQKVEFLVSFYNNEISEKSEIFDDQFSVERPDGSNFTLKIRSTKLEDSAMYFCASSVGRASYEQYFGPGTRLTVT.

The genes are TRBV7-2 and TRBJ2-5; D is perhaps TRBD2 (5 bases). The CDR3 length is 15 residues. Trimming stripped 5 bases from V and 5 bases from J, with 18 bases between. CDR1 is SGHTA and CDR2 is FQGNSA in the germline V gene. CDR3 DNA: TGTGCCAGCAGCATGAGAACTGGCAGAGGGGAGACCCAGTACTTC. It specifies CASSMRTGRGETQYF.

The chain carries TRBV5-1 and TRBJ2-3, with 7 positions matching TRBD1. The CDR3 is made up of 14 amino acids. Trimming cost V 3 bases and J 6 bases; bases outside gene matches: 7. The germline gives CDR1 SGHRS, CDR2 YFSETQ. For the CDR3, the DNA is TGCGCCAGCAGCTCCGGGACAGTTGGCGATACGCAGTATTTT. It specifies CASSSGTVGDTQYF.

This clone was detected a few times. This chain uses TRBV5-4 with TRBJ1-6; 8 positions agree with TRBD1. The CDR3 runs 15 residues. The ends lost 2 bases at V and 10 bases at J; junction bases unmatched: 8. Germline V gene sequence: CDR1 SGHNT, CDR2 YYREEE (reference sequence). The chain's CDR3 is CASSLPGQGGSPLHF. The CDR3 DNA follows: TGTGCCAGCAGCTTACCCGGACAGGGCGGATCACCCCTCCACTTT.

In this sample, this clone turned up a few times. CDR3 loop: CASSLETAGLSPLHF. The CDR3, as DNA: TGTGCCAGCAGCTTGGAAACCGCTGGCCTTTCACCCCTCCACTTT. The chain employs TRBV5-4 and TRBJ1-6; unclear D gene. The CDR3 has 15 residues. CDR1 is SGHNT and CDR2 is YYREEE in the germline V gene (reference sequence). V gave up 0 bases and J gave up 9 bases, with 13 bases separating them.

The genes are TRBV7-2 and TRBJ1-2; no reliable D call. Germline CDR1 reads SGHTA; CDR2 reads FQGNSA. V lost 4 bases and J 7 bases, leaving 22 bases between the germline ends. This CDR3 is built from 16 residues. The DNA of the CDR3 is TGTGCCAGCAGCTCCTCGTCGATAGGGAGGGCTGGTGGCTACACCTTC. Residues: CASSSSSIGRAGGYTF.

This clone was observed a few times. This chain joins TRBV6-5 and TRBJ2-1; D gene unclear. Trimming removed 10 bases at V and 2 bases at J, with 9 bases between. Looked up from germline, CDR1 is MNHEY and CDR2 is SVGAGI. The CDR3 covers 12 residues. The CDR3 coding sequence is TGTGCCACCGAAACAGCCTACAATGAGCAGTTCTTC. Translating it yields CATETAYNEQFF.

This clone came up once. The chain has TRBV9 and TRBJ1-2; TRBD1 agrees at 10 bases. The germline V gene encodes CDR1 SGDLS and CDR2 YYNGEE. The V gene end was trimmed by 3 bases and the J gene end by 4 bases; junction bases not matched to a gene: 3. The length of the CDR3 is 14 residues. In nucleotides, the CDR3 is TGTGCCAGCAGCGGGACAGGGGGAATCTATGGCTACACCTTC. It yields the protein CASSGTGGIYGYTF.

The V gene is TRBV5-4, the J gene TRBJ1-6; TRBD1 aligns across 12 bases. CDR1 is SGHNT and CDR2 is YYREEE in the germline V gene (reference sequence). After removal of 4 bases from V and 10 bases from J, the junction contained 12 bases not matched to a gene. This CDR3 comprises 17 residues. CDR3 in DNA: TGTGCCAGCAGCCGATTCTTGACCGGGACAGGGGGCTCACCCCTCCACTTT. It yields the protein CASSRFLTGTGGSPLHF. Complete variable domain (other parts from reference TRBV5-4 and TRBJ1-6): ETGVTQSPTHLIKTRGQQVTLRCSSQSGHNTVSWYQQALGQGPQFIFQYYREEENGRGNFPPRFSGLQFPNYSSELNVNALELDDSALYLCASSRFLTGTGGSPLHFGNGTRLTVT.

This clone was seen more than once but under ten times. The CDR3, as DNA: TGCGCCAGCAGCCAAGATCGTATCGGGTATCAGCCCCAGCATTTT. Translating it yields CASSQDRIGYQPQHF. This chain links TRBV4-3 with TRBJ1-5; D unclear. Trimming took off 0 bases at V and 5 bases at J, with 11 bases between the two ends. This CDR3 has 15 amino acids. Looked up from germline, CDR1 is LGHNA and CDR2 is YSLEER.